The 7 T cell receptor beta chains reported below all come from one sample, sequenced in a study of CD8 T cells in ankylosing spondylitis. Using its own MiXCR run on the 5' RACE reads, TCRdb lists one record per CDR3 protein. The table shows approximately 340,000 distinct CDR3 sequences, with about 15% occurring only once. The material sequenced was blood, either unsorted or a sorted T cell fraction (not recorded which). These receptors originate from a male donor with ankylosing spondylitis or in good health (not recorded which).

Only a few counts were recorded for this clonotype. The rearrangement uses TRBV5-1 and TRBJ1-6; 8 nucleotides line up with TRBD1. CDR1 and CDR2 from the germline V gene are SGHRS and YFSETQ. Germline trimming cut 4 bases from V and 10 bases from J; bases unmatched to any gene: 7. The CDR3 spans 14 residues. The CDR3 bases are TGCGCCAGCAGCCCCGGGACAGGTTTCTCACCCCTCCACTTT. This gives the protein CASSPGTGFSPLHF.

This clonotype was found a few times. V gene TRBV5-1 combines with J gene TRBJ1-5; D call uncertain. V lost 1 base and J 5 bases, leaving 7 bases between the germline ends. Germline-derived CDR1 and CDR2 are SGHRS and YFSETQ. The CDR3 totals 13 residues. CDR3 sequence reads: CASSLMSDQPQHF. In nucleotides, the CDR3 is TGCGCCAGCAGCTTGATGTCAGATCAGCCCCAGCATTTT.

The gene calls are TRBV7-2 and TRBJ2-1; 9 bases line up with TRBD2. V was clipped by 2 bases and J by 5 bases; unmatched bases: 4. Germline V gene data show CDR1 as SGHTA and CDR2 as FQGNSA. There are 15 residues in the CDR3. CDR3 nucleotides: TGTGCCAGCAGCTTACAGGCTAGCGGGGACAATGAGCAGTTCTTC. This encodes CASSLQASGDNEQFF.

This clonotype came up a few times. The chain combines TRBV4-1 with TRBJ2-6, with 13 bases identical to TRBD2. V was pared by 4 bases and J by 0 bases, with 12 bases of the junction left unmatched. Germline V gene sequence: CDR1 MGHRA, CDR2 YSYEKL. This CDR3 has 21 residues. Here the CDR3 reads CASSLSGLAGSLSSGANVLTF. The CDR3 DNA is TGCGCCAGCAGCCTGTCGGGACTAGCGGGATCCTTGAGCTCTGGGGCCAACGTCCTGACTTTC.

The chain joins TRBV6-2 or TRBV6-3 to TRBJ1-6, with D perhaps TRBD1 (6 bases). This CDR3 contains 15 residues. Germline assignment: CDR1 MNHEY and CDR2 SVGEGT. Trimming cost V 7 bases and J 6 bases, with 16 bases left between them. CDR3 amino acids: CASTFAGGGNSPLHF. In DNA, the CDR3 is TGTGCCAGCACCTTTGCTGGGGGCGGTAATTCACCCCTCCACTTT.

This CDR3 is CSARKSTRLAMGEQYF. Here the CDR3 DNA reads TGCAGTGCTAGGAAAAGTACACGGCTGGCGATGGGGGAGCAGTACTTC. This chain uses TRBV20-1 with TRBJ2-7; D remains unclear. Looked up from germline, CDR1 is DFQATT and CDR2 is SNEGSKA (reference sequence). Deletions cut 3 bases from V and 7 bases from J, with 25 bases between. This CDR3 spans 16 amino acids.

The V call is TRBV6-1, the J call TRBJ1-6; TRBD1 matches at 9 bases. V shed 7 bases and J 9 bases; nucleotides not matched to a gene: 4. The CDR3 spans 13 residues. The V gene's germline CDR1 is MNHNS and CDR2 SASEGT. The CDR3 nucleotides are TGTGCCAGCATTCAGGACAGGGGTTCACCCCTCCACTTT. Translated, it gives CASIQDRGSPLHF.